The clone carrying this T cell receptor beta chain was seen at least ten times. Antigen specificity is unknown. This specimen belongs to a study of T-cell reconstitution after alpha-beta-depleted transplantation in children. General study results and limits: Several patients had high TCRbeta diversity at day 60; it came from surviving recipient T cells and thymic progenitors. Alpha-beta T cells present about two months after transplant were reported to originate from several hundred expanded graft clones. T-cell counts and diversity at one year post-transplant came mainly from newly produced T cells.

During its preparation, the TCRbeta library received unique molecular identifiers. TCRdb itself ran the PCR reads through MiXCR, one entry per CDR3 protein. The data hold some 48,000 distinct CDR3 sequences, with more than 5% observed a single time. Trimming removed 2 bases at V and 8 bases at J, with 12 bases between. Germline-derived CDR1 and CDR2 are MNHNY and SVGAGI (reference sequence). The CDR3 has 14 residues. The J gene is TRBJ2-2, the V gene TRBV6-6; D perhaps matches TRBD2 (5 bases). This receptor was identified in a female patient under 10 years old who had a stem cell transplant for aplastic anemia, so the T cells may come from the graft donor. Sequenced material: PBMCs, mostly from graft donor cells, taken 60 days after TCRalphabeta/CD19-depleted stem cell transplant. As DNA, the CDR3 is TGTGCCAGCAGTTACGGCCTAGCTGTTGGGGAGCTGTTTTTT. Protein product: CASSYGLAVGELFF.